The present T cell receptor (beta chain) was sequenced within a study of CD8 T cells in Susac syndrome (dated by TCRdb to the late 2010s). At the level of the whole study: Repertoire sequencing was used to test whether CD8+ T cell activation and differentiation in Susac syndrome was antigen driven. Study-level results and caveats: The number of individuals in the TCR sequencing and HLA analysis was acknowledged as relatively small.

Peripheral blood CD8+ and CD4+ T cells from healthy donors, Susac syndrome patients and multiple sclerosis patients were profiled using high-throughput TCR beta sequencing. The multiple sclerosis controls were treatment-naive patients who had stable or active relapsing-remitting disease and met the revised McDonald criteria. Bulk CD8+ and CD4+ T cells were purified by magnetic negative isolation, while CD8+ TEMRA cells were enriched using FACS. Blood was drawn into EDTA tubes, processed within 24 hours, and PBMCs were isolated by density gradient centrifugation. PBMCs intended for TCR sequencing were cryopreserved in liquid nitrogen and were subsequently thawed in a 37 degrees C water bath. Purity of sorted or isolated CD4+, CD8+ and CD8+ TEMRA cells was at least 90%. RNA was extracted using the RNeasy kit, and roughly 0.5 to 1 microgram was reverse transcribed with random hexamers. TCR beta CDR3 regions were amplified with the immunoSEQ multiplex PCR assay covering 54 Vbeta and 13 Jbeta segments. Bias from PCR amplification was corrected by using a synthetic template baseline for primer optimization and for computational correction. As for the authors' bioinformatics: Reads were assigned to V, D and J genes according to IMGT and analyzed in immunoSEQ Analyzer, with only productive sequences retained. To calculate clonality, Shannon entropy was normalized by log2 of the number of productive unique sequences and then subtracted from one. For each patient and control, public and private clones were evaluated among the 100 most prevalent clones. Clones were defined as Susac-specific when absent from the healthy and MS cohorts, from about 1,100 published viral clones and from other ImmuneACCESS disease sequences. TCRdb trimmed the raw reads at Q25, called clones with MiXCR and kept productive beta chains. Each CDR3 protein gets just one entry, which takes the most common genes and DNA from the rows behind it. The V and J calls shown here were made by TCRdb, not taken from the authors' results. The sample table contains some 130,000 distinct CDR3 sequences; only one count was recorded for approximately 94% of them. The ten largest clones capture about 0.13% of the sample.

Turning to this clonotype: Its antigen remains undetermined. Qualities for individual bases were not recorded, and no much larger clone is one base off.

Cut back by 0 bases and 9 bases, the V and J ends lie 7 bases apart. The CDR3, from cysteine to phenylalanine, totals 12 residues. The kept DNA is CDR3 alone, 36 bases in frame from the first base. CDR1 SGDLS and CDR2 YYNGEE are derived from the germline V gene. This TCR came from a human donor with multiple sclerosis. The sample consisted of CD4+ T cells from PBMCs. The chain couples TRBV9 to TRBJ2-1; no D gene is confidently identified. For the CDR3, the sequence is CASSVDWGEQFF. The nucleotide sequence reads as follows: TGTGCCAGCAGCGTAGATTGGGGTGAGCAGTTCTTC.